The entry below describes one T cell receptor beta chain. The antigen is unknown. The data were obtained in a study of T-cell memory formation after mild COVID-19. Notes on the study in general: Mainly CM and EM harbored the contracting CD4+ clones; mainly EMRA harbored the CD8+ ones. Later expanders leaned toward CD4+, whereas clones contracting from day 15 to 85 were balanced CD4/CD8.

The CDR3 spans 14 residues. The V gene lost 6 bases and the J gene lost 5 bases, with 15 bases spanning the gap. Germline assignment: CDR1 SGHTA and CDR2 FQGNSA. Using constant-segment primers, 5'RACE produced TCR alpha and TCR beta cDNA libraries carrying sample barcodes and UMIs. TCRdb reprocessed the 5' RACE reads with MiXCR, giving one entry per CDR3 protein. The table records 340,000 or so distinct CDR3 sequences, 10% to 15% of them present only once. The chain is built from TRBV7-2 and TRBJ2-3, with a weak D call TRBD1 (6 bases). The sequence derives from a young man who had mild COVID-19 (a few samples of this study predate the infection). Cell type and time point are not known. Material: PBMCs or a T cell subset sorted from them (not recorded which). The CDR3 loop reads CASSWPQGKDTQYF. CDR3 nucleotide sequence: TGTGCCAGCAGTTGGCCCCAGGGGAAAGATACGCAGTATTTT.